This TCR beta chain was sequenced during a study of a mutant IDH1 vaccine in newly diagnosed glioma. In this sample, this clone turned up once. Its antigen is not known. Time point of the sample: week 23, last vaccination. Each dose delivered 300 ug of mutant IDH1 20-mer peptide subcutaneously with imiquimod. The repertoire was sequenced with immunoSEQ multiplex PCR; TCRdb's copy has only in-frame clones and lacks some. The table lists 50,000 to 70,000 clones, roughly 84% of them singletons. The TCR originated in a man aged 18 to 29 with glioma. The source was PBMCs, collected from a glioma patient whose treatment included an IDH1 peptide vaccine.

CDR3 loop: CASSEQPNTEAFF. CDR3 nucleotide sequence: TGCGCCAGCAGCGAGCAACCGAACACTGAAGCTTTCTTT. V and J are TRBV5-1 and TRBJ1-1; D uncertain. The CDR3 is made up of 13 amino acids. The germline gives CDR1 SGHRS, CDR2 YFSETQ. V shed 4 bases and J shed 1 base, with 8 bases lying between them.